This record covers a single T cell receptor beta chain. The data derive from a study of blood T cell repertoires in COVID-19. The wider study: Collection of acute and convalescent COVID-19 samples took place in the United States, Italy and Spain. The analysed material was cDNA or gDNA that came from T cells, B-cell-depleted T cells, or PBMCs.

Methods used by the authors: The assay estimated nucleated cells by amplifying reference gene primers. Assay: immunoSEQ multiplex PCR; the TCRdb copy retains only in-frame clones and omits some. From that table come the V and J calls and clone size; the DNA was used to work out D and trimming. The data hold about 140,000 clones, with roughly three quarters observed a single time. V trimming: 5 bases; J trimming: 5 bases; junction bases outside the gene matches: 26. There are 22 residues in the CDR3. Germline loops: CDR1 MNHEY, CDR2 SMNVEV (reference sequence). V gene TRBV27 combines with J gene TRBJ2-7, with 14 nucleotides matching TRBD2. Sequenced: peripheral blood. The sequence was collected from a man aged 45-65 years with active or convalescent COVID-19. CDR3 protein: CASSPFQQGKRLAGGPKNEQYF. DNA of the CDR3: TGTGCCAGCAGTCCCTTTCAACAGGGCAAGAGACTAGCGGGAGGGCCGAAAAACGAGCAGTACTTC.